These T cell receptor beta chains were read from a single sample in a study of shared clonotypes between healthy human individuals. Profiled with immunoSEQ multiplex PCR; TCRdb holds only in-frame clones, not every one. The sample contains around 430,000 clones, around 79% of which appear only once. Source material: PBMCs. All receptors come from a woman aged 40 to 49 in good health. Some clones in this sample may be carry-over from other donors' samples. Both conserved end residues are part of each CDR3. D genes are given only for firm matches. For some rows the clone size is stated as once, few or many, or as a class when expanded; others skip it.

v_gene: TRBV28; abundance: NA; j_gene: TRBJ1-3; d_gene: TRBD1; CDR3nt: TGTGCCAGCAGTTTACCGGGCAGGGGGCCCGGAAACACCATATATTTT; CDR3aa: CASSLPGRGPGNTIYF
v_gene: TRBV25-1; abundance: few; j_gene: TRBJ1-1; d_gene: NA; CDR3nt: TGTGCCAGCGCCAGGATGGGGCAGGCTTTCTTT; CDR3aa: CASARMGQAFF
v_gene: TRBV9; abundance: NA; j_gene: TRBJ2-2; d_gene: NA; CDR3nt: TGTGCCAGCAGCGTTCTCTCAGCGAACACCGGGGAGCTGTTTTTT; CDR3aa: CASSVLSANTGELFF
v_gene: TRBV9; abundance: NA; j_gene: TRBJ2-3; d_gene: NA; CDR3nt: TGTGCCAGCAACGAGGCTAGCCGGGCGGATACGCAGTATTTT; CDR3aa: CASNEASRADTQYF
v_gene: TRBV28; abundance: NA; j_gene: TRBJ1-3; d_gene: NA; CDR3nt: TGTGCCAGCAGTCTACATCCCACCGGGGGCCCCGGAAACACCATATATTTT; CDR3aa: CASSLHPTGGPGNTIYF
v_gene: TRBV18; abundance: NA; j_gene: TRBJ1-1; d_gene: NA; CDR3nt: TGTGCCAGCTCACGAACGACAGGGAACACTGAAGCTTTCTTT; CDR3aa: CASSRTTGNTEAFF
v_gene: TRBV30; abundance: NA; j_gene: TRBJ2-7; d_gene: NA; CDR3nt: TGTACCTGGAGTTTTAGGGGGGGCTACGAGCAGTACTTC; CDR3aa: CTWSFRGGYEQYF
v_gene: TRBV27; abundance: NA; j_gene: TRBJ1-2; d_gene: NA; CDR3nt: TGTGCCAGCAGTTTCGGACAGATATATGGCTACACCTTC; CDR3aa: CASSFGQIYGYTF
v_gene: TRBV7-3; abundance: few; j_gene: TRBJ2-1; d_gene: TRBD2; CDR3nt: TGTGCCAGCAGCTCAACCGGGACTAGCGGGAGGGCCGGGAATGAGCAGTTCTTC; CDR3aa: CASSSTGTSGRAGNEQFF
v_gene: TRBV2; abundance: NA; j_gene: TRBJ2-5; d_gene: NA; CDR3nt: TGTGCCAGCAGTGGCTGGGAACAAGAGACCCAGTACTTC; CDR3aa: CASSGWEQETQYF
v_gene: TRBV2; abundance: NA; j_gene: TRBJ2-7; d_gene: NA; CDR3nt: TGTGCCAGCGGGACCGTCCGCGAGCAGTACTTC; CDR3aa: CASGTVREQYF
v_gene: TRBV11-2; abundance: NA; j_gene: TRBJ2-7; d_gene: NA; CDR3nt: TGTGCCAGCAGCCAAGGCCCCCGAGAAAGGGAGTACTTC; CDR3aa: CASSQGPREREYF
v_gene: TRBV28; abundance: NA; j_gene: TRBJ2-7; d_gene: NA; CDR3nt: TGTGCCAGCAGTTTAGCCGGGAGCACGGACGAGCAGTACTTC; CDR3aa: CASSLAGSTDEQYF
v_gene: TRBV27; abundance: NA; j_gene: TRBJ1-1; d_gene: NA; CDR3nt: TGTGCCAGCAGTTTTAGGGGTGAAACTGAAGCTTTCTTT; CDR3aa: CASSFRGETEAFF
v_gene: TRBV20-1; abundance: NA; j_gene: TRBJ1-1; d_gene: NA; CDR3nt: TGCAGTGCTAGGGGACCGACTGAAGCTTTCTTT; CDR3aa: CSARGPTEAFF
v_gene: TRBV30; abundance: once; j_gene: TRBJ2-2; d_gene: NA; CDR3nt: TGTGCCTGGAGACAGAGGGCCGGGGAGCTGTTTTTT; CDR3aa: CAWRQRAGELFF
v_gene: TRBV5-6; abundance: NA; j_gene: TRBJ2-2; d_gene: TRBD2; CDR3nt: TGTGCCAGCAGCCCGGGACTAGCGGGAGGATACACCGGGGAGCTGTTTTTT; CDR3aa: CASSPGLAGGYTGELFF
v_gene: TRBV7-9; abundance: NA; j_gene: TRBJ2-3; d_gene: NA; CDR3nt: TGTGCCAGCTCTACAAGTCTTTCCCATGATACGCAGTATTTT; CDR3aa: CASSTSLSHDTQYF
v_gene: TRBV28; abundance: NA; j_gene: TRBJ1-5; d_gene: TRBD1; CDR3nt: TGTGCCAGCAGACCCGACAGGGTTAGCAATCAGCCCCAGCATTTT; CDR3aa: CASRPDRVSNQPQHF
v_gene: TRBV5-1; abundance: NA; j_gene: TRBJ2-5; d_gene: NA; CDR3nt: TGCGCCAGCAGCTTGGAGTTGGGGGCAGAGACCCAGTACTTC; CDR3aa: CASSLELGAETQYF
v_gene: TRBV18; abundance: NA; j_gene: TRBJ2-1; d_gene: TRBD1; CDR3nt: TGTGCCAGCTCACCACAAACAGGGGCCTACAATGAGCAGTTCTTC; CDR3aa: CASSPQTGAYNEQFF
v_gene: TRBV29-1; abundance: NA; j_gene: TRBJ1-1; d_gene: NA; CDR3nt: TGCAGCGTCAAGGACGAGGGGGTCACTGAAGCTTTCTTT; CDR3aa: CSVKDEGVTEAFF
v_gene: TRBV7-2; abundance: NA; j_gene: TRBJ2-2; d_gene: TRBD2; CDR3nt: TGTGCCAGCAGCTACATAGCGGGAGAATCCGGGGAGCTGTTTTTT; CDR3aa: CASSYIAGESGELFF
v_gene: TRBV28; abundance: once; j_gene: TRBJ2-7; d_gene: NA; CDR3nt: TGTGCCAGCAACGGAGGTCGGGGTCGTGGCGAGCAGTACTTC; CDR3aa: CASNGGRGRGEQYF
v_gene: TRBV7-3; abundance: NA; j_gene: TRBJ2-7; d_gene: TRBD2; CDR3nt: TGTGCCAGCAGCTTAGCGGGAGGACCGCAGTACTTC; CDR3aa: CASSLAGGPQYF
v_gene: TRBV10-3; abundance: NA; j_gene: TRBJ2-5; d_gene: NA; CDR3nt: TGTGCCATCCCGCCTCGCAAAGAGACCCAGTACTTC; CDR3aa: CAIPPRKETQYF
v_gene: TRBV15; abundance: NA; j_gene: TRBJ2-1; d_gene: TRBD2; CDR3nt: TGTGCCACCAGCAGCTGGACCAAGCGGGAGCATGAGCAGTTCTTC; CDR3aa: CATSSWTKREHEQFF
v_gene: TRBV6-5; abundance: NA; j_gene: TRBJ2-1; d_gene: NA; CDR3nt: TGTGCCAGCAGTTACTCGGGGAACTACAATGAGCAGTTCTTC; CDR3aa: CASSYSGNYNEQFF
v_gene: TRBV11-2; abundance: NA; j_gene: TRBJ2-5; d_gene: NA; CDR3nt: TGTGCCAGCAGCCGAGGACCAAGGGAGACCCAGTACTTC; CDR3aa: CASSRGPRETQYF
v_gene: TRBV5-1; abundance: NA; j_gene: TRBJ2-7; d_gene: TRBD2; CDR3nt: TGCGCCAGCAGCTCCCGACTAGCGGGGGGGTCCTACGAGCAGTACTTC; CDR3aa: CASSSRLAGGSYEQYF
v_gene: TRBV6-1; abundance: NA; j_gene: TRBJ2-7; d_gene: NA; CDR3nt: TGTGCCAGCAGTGGGTGGGACTCAGAGGTGACCTACGAGCAGTACTTC; CDR3aa: CASSGWDSEVTYEQYF
v_gene: TRBV19; abundance: NA; j_gene: TRBJ2-6; d_gene: NA; CDR3nt: TGTGCCAGTAGTACCTCTCACCTAACTGGGGCCAACGTCCTGACTTTC; CDR3aa: CASSTSHLTGANVLTF
v_gene: TRBV28; abundance: NA; j_gene: TRBJ1-2; d_gene: NA; CDR3nt: TGTGCCAGCAATAAACGGGGAAACTATGGCTACACCTTC; CDR3aa: CASNKRGNYGYTF
v_gene: TRBV7-6; abundance: NA; j_gene: TRBJ2-1; d_gene: NA; CDR3nt: TGTGCCAGCAGCTTAGGCCGCGATGGGCAGTTCTTC; CDR3aa: CASSLGRDGQFF
v_gene: TRBV2; abundance: few; j_gene: TRBJ2-7; d_gene: TRBD2; CDR3nt: TGTGCCAGCAGTGAATCGGCGGGGGGCGCAGGCTACGAGCAGTACTTC; CDR3aa: CASSESAGGAGYEQYF
v_gene: TRBV19; abundance: NA; j_gene: TRBJ2-7; d_gene: NA; CDR3nt: TGTGCCACCAGGGGACGGGCCTCCGGCGAGCAGTACTTC; CDR3aa: CATRGRASGEQYF
v_gene: TRBV19; abundance: NA; j_gene: TRBJ1-1; d_gene: TRBD1; CDR3nt: TGTGCCAGTCTGTGGACAGGAGGTACTGAAGCTTTCTTT; CDR3aa: CASLWTGGTEAFF
v_gene: TRBV7-2; abundance: NA; j_gene: TRBJ2-7; d_gene: NA; CDR3nt: TGTGCCAGCAGCTTAGTACGGGCAATAATCCCCTACGAGCAGTACTTC; CDR3aa: CASSLVRAIIPYEQYF
v_gene: TRBV12-1; abundance: NA; j_gene: TRBJ2-7; d_gene: NA; CDR3nt: TGTGCCAGCAGCTTTGATCGTTGCGACGCGGGCCTGCCTTACGAGCAGTACTTC; CDR3aa: CASSFDRCDAGLPYEQYF
v_gene: TRBV4-2; abundance: few; j_gene: TRBJ1-3; d_gene: NA; CDR3nt: TGTGCCAGCAGCGTCCTACAGGGACCCTCTGGAAACACCATATATTTT; CDR3aa: CASSVLQGPSGNTIYF
v_gene: TRBV7-2; abundance: NA; j_gene: TRBJ2-7; d_gene: NA; CDR3nt: TGTGCCAGCAGCTTATATGCGGGACGGGCCTACGAGCAGTACTTC; CDR3aa: CASSLYAGRAYEQYF
v_gene: TRBV28; abundance: NA; j_gene: TRBJ2-7; d_gene: NA; CDR3nt: TGTGCCAGCAGGGGCGCACTGCCTACCTACGAGCAGTACTTC; CDR3aa: CASRGALPTYEQYF
v_gene: TRBV21-1; abundance: NA; j_gene: TRBJ2-5; d_gene: NA; CDR3nt: TGTGCCACTCGGACTGATAAAGAGACCCAGTACTTC; CDR3aa: CATRTDKETQYF
v_gene: TRBV28; abundance: NA; j_gene: TRBJ2-5; d_gene: NA; CDR3nt: TGTGCCAGCAGTTTAGGTCCCCGGGAGACCCAGTACTTC; CDR3aa: CASSLGPRETQYF
v_gene: TRBV18; abundance: once; j_gene: TRBJ2-2; d_gene: NA; CDR3nt: TGTGCCAGCTCACCATTCCCCGGGGAGCTGTTTTTT; CDR3aa: CASSPFPGELFF
v_gene: TRBV9; abundance: NA; j_gene: TRBJ2-2; d_gene: TRBD1; CDR3nt: TGTGCCAGCAGTGGACCGGGACAGGACAACACCGGGGAGCTGTTTTTT; CDR3aa: CASSGPGQDNTGELFF
v_gene: TRBV5-6; abundance: few; j_gene: TRBJ2-3; d_gene: NA; CDR3nt: TGTGCCAGCAGCTCCGGGTATTCGGATACGCAGTATTTT; CDR3aa: CASSSGYSDTQYF
v_gene: TRBV29-1; abundance: NA; j_gene: TRBJ1-1; d_gene: NA; CDR3nt: TGCAGCGTTAGGGCGGGGTGGGGCATGAACACTGAAGCTTTCTTT; CDR3aa: CSVRAGWGMNTEAFF
v_gene: TRBV30; abundance: NA; j_gene: TRBJ2-5; d_gene: NA; CDR3nt: TGTGCCTGGAGTGTAAGGGAGACCCAGTACTTC; CDR3aa: CAWSVRETQYF
v_gene: TRBV4-1; abundance: NA; j_gene: TRBJ2-3; d_gene: NA; CDR3nt: TGCGCCAGCAGCCACTACAGGGCGCAGTATTTT; CDR3aa: CASSHYRAQYF